The clone carrying this TCR beta chain was recorded a few times. Its antigen is still unknown. These data originate in a study of response to subunit inactivated influenza vaccine. Notes on the study in general: Authors suggested seasonal influenza vaccinations each recruit few new T cells.

The CDR3 is 15 residues long. CDR1 and CDR2 from the germline V gene are LNHDA and SQIVND (reference sequence). Trimming stripped 6 bases from V and 2 bases from J, with 16 bases between. Each CDR3 protein gets one entry after TCRdb re-called the RT-PCR reads with MiXCR. The table has fewer than 350,000 distinct CDR3 sequences, 21% seen once. The source was PBMCs from blood, collected about 19 months after vaccination. The chain recombines TRBV19 with TRBJ1-1, with D possibly being TRBD1 (5 bases). This receptor was obtained from a man aged 45 to 70 who received an inactivated influenza vaccine. The CDR3 sequence is CASRVGHQSNTEAFF. CDR3 sequence (DNA): TGTGCCAGTAGAGTTGGACACCAATCAAACACTGAAGCTTTCTTT.